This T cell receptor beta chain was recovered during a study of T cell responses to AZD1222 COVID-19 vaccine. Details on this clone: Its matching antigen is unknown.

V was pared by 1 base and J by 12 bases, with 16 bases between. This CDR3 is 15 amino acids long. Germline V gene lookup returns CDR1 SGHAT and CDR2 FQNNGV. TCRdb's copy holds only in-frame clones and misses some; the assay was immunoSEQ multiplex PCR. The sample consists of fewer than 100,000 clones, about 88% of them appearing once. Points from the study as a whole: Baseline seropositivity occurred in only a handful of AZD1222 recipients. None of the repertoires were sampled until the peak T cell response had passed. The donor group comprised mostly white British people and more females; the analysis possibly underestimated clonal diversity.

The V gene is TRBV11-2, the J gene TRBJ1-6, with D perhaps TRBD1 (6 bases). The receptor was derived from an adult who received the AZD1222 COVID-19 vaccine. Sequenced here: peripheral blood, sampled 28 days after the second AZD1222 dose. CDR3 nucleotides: TGTGCCAGCAGCTTAGTTCAGGGGTCCACCGGACCCCTCCACTTT. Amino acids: CASSLVQGSTGPLHF. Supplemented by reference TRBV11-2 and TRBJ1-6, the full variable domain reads EAGVAQSPRYKIIEKRQSVAFWCNPISGHATLYWYQQILGQGPKLLIQFQNNGVVDDSQLPKDRFSAERLKGVDSTLKIQPAKLEDSAVYLCASSLVQGSTGPLHFGNGTRLTVT.